One sample yielded the 18 T cell receptor beta chains listed below, sequenced in a study of T cell responses to AZD1222 COVID-19 vaccine (dated by TCRdb to the early 2020s). What the time point label conveys for this sample: baseline before first vaccination. Library preparation employed the immunoSEQ multiplex PCR assay. As stored in TCRdb, this immuneACCESS dataset retains in-frame rearrangements with V and J assigned. A fraction of the clones does not appear; measured against another copy, unresolved V genes explain less than half of the discrepancy, and the remainder lacks a known reason. This sample holds 95,000 to 150,000 clones; just under 90% were observed only once. The ten largest clones represent nearly 4.5% of the sample. Source: peripheral blood, taken on day 0 of AZD1222 vaccination. The origin of the receptors is an adult in good health.

The J gene is TRBJ2-1, the V gene TRBV7-9, with 9 bases matching TRBD2. V lost 1 base, J lost 10 bases, and 2 bases stayed unmatched. CDR1 is SEHNR and CDR2 is FQNEAQ in the germline V gene (reference sequence). The CDR3 spans 13 residues. CDR3 nucleotide sequence: TGTGCCAGCAGCTTAGGTAGCGGGGGAGAGCAGTTCTTC. Its translation: CASSLGSGGEQFF.

A single count supports this clone. J is TRBJ1-2 and V is TRBV27; D uncertain. Per the germline V gene, CDR1 is MNHEY and CDR2 is SMNVEV (reference sequence). This CDR3 is 17 amino acids long. V shed 5 bases and J shed 0 bases, with 19 bases lying between them. The CDR3 loop reads CASSPHPLGSSNYGYTF. The CDR3 DNA sequence: TGTGCCAGCAGTCCACACCCCCTCGGTTCCTCTAACTATGGCTACACCTTC.

The chain is built from TRBV6-1 and TRBJ1-6; D call uncertain. The CDR3 has 16 amino acids. With 2 bases removed from V and 4 bases from J, the gap between germline ends came to 12 bases. In germline, CDR1 is MNHNS, CDR2 SASEGT. The CDR3 region is CASSEFLPAYNSPLHF. In nucleotides, the CDR3 is TGTGCCAGCAGTGAATTTCTGCCAGCTTATAATTCACCCCTCCACTTT.

The V call is TRBV27, the J call TRBJ1-6; D ambiguous. Trimming took off 1 base at V and 7 bases at J, with 14 bases between the two ends. This CDR3 region has 16 residues. The germline V gene has CDR1 MNHEY and CDR2 SMNVEV (reference sequence). This CDR3 is CASSLYQEPWNSPLHF. CDR3 DNA sequence: TGTGCCAGCAGTTTATACCAGGAGCCTTGGAATTCACCCCTCCACTTT.

The J gene is TRBJ2-5, the V gene TRBV5-1; 8 nucleotides line up with TRBD1. CDR1 and CDR2 from the germline V gene are SGHRS and YFSETQ. The trim removed 4 bases at V and 1 base at J, leaving 3 bases unmatched. This CDR3 is built from 14 residues. The CDR3 here is CASSRGQGQETQYF. The CDR3 DNA is TGCGCCAGCAGCCGAGGACAGGGCCAAGAGACCCAGTACTTC. Filled out from reference TRBV5-1 and TRBJ2-5, the complete variable domain reads KAGVTQTPRYLIKTRGQQVTLSCSPISGHRSVSWYQQTPGQGLQFLFEYFSETQRNKGNFPGRFSGRQFSNSRSEMNVSTLELGDSALYLCASSRGQGQETQYFGPGTRLLVL.

This clone has a count of ten or more. V gene TRBV21-1 combines with J gene TRBJ1-4. TRBV21-1 is a recognized pseudogene. The CDR3 loop spans 16 amino acids. This chain's CDR3 is CASSKERAGKGKKLFF. The CDR3 DNA reads TGTGCCAGCAGCAAAGAGAGGGCCGGAAAAGGGAAAAAACTGTTTTTT.

DNA for the CDR3: TGTGCCAGCAGCTCTCACGACAGCCGCAATCAGCCCCAGCATTTT. Its protein is CASSSHDSRNQPQHF. The V and J genes are TRBV7-8 and TRBJ1-5; maybe TRBD1 (5 bases). This CDR3 has 15 amino acids. Germline V gene data show CDR1 as SGHVS and CDR2 as FQNEAQ. V lost 4 bases and J lost 2, with 12 bases in between.

The gene calls are TRBV28 and TRBJ2-7; D may be TRBD2 (6 bases). Trimming took 6 bases from V and 0 from J, leaving 9 bases between them. The length of the CDR3 is 13 residues. The V gene's germline CDR1 is MDHEN and CDR2 SYDVKM. CDR3: CASRAGSSYEQYF. The CDR3 DNA follows: TGTGCCAGCAGGGCCGGGAGCTCCTACGAGCAGTACTTC.

V is TRBV5-8 and J is TRBJ1-6; TRBD1 aligns across 7 bases. The CDR3 loop spans 16 amino acids. The V and J ends lost 4 bases and 0 bases, in that order; junction bases with no gene match: 4. The germline V gene has CDR1 SGHTS and CDR2 YDEGEE. This chain's CDR3 is CASSKRDSSYNSPLHF. The CDR3 region has the DNA TGTGCCAGCAGCAAAAGGGACAGCTCCTATAATTCACCCCTCCACTTT. The full variable domain, its missing parts supplied by reference TRBV5-8 and TRBJ1-6, is EAGVTQSPTHLIKTRGQQATLRCSPISGHTSVYWYQQALGLGLQFLLWYDEGEERNRGNFPPRFSGRQFPNYSSELNVNALELEDSALYLCASSKRDSSYNSPLHFGNGTRLTVT.

The rearrangement joins TRBV4-2 to TRBJ2-2; TRBD1 matches 7 bases. Germline V gene data show CDR1 as LGHNA and CDR2 as YNFKEQ. V lost 2 bases and J lost 0; bases outside the gene matches: 3. The CDR3 runs to 16 residues. The CDR3 is CASSQPDRTNTGELFF. DNA of the CDR3: TGTGCCAGCAGCCAACCGGACAGGACGAACACCGGGGAGCTGTTTTTT.

CDR3 DNA: TGTGCCACCCGACAGGAGTCAACTGAAGCTTTCTTT. Translating it yields CATRQESTEAFF. The J gene is TRBJ1-1, the V gene TRBV10-3; D may be TRBD1 (6 bases). Trimming pared 10 bases from V and 5 bases from J, leaving 14 bases between. The germline V gene encodes CDR1 ENHRY and CDR2 SYGVKD. The CDR3 is 12 residues long.

The chain joins TRBV10-1 to TRBJ1-4; TRBD1 matches 9 bases. The CDR3 consists of 13 residues. V shed 10 bases, J shed 10 bases, and the junction held 10 bases outside the gene matches. The germline V gene encodes CDR1 WNHNN and CDR2 SYGVQD (reference sequence). CDR3 sequence reads: CATSGQGSGKLFF. DNA of the CDR3: TGCGCCACCTCGGGACAGGGCTCTGGAAAACTGTTTTTT.

The V gene is TRBV4-2, the J gene TRBJ1-2; D is unresolved. This CDR3 comprises 15 residues. The V gene's germline CDR1 is LGHNA and CDR2 YNFKEQ. The V and J ends lost 0 bases and 6 bases respectively, with 14 bases between them. The CDR3 nucleotides read TGTGCCAGCAGCCAAGATTTGGTATCATGGAATGGCTACACCTTC. It encodes CASSQDLVSWNGYTF.

This sequence joins TRBV2 and TRBJ1-6; TRBD1 matches at 10 bases. The length of the CDR3 is 15 residues. J gave up 6 bases and V 3 bases, and 2 bases lay outside the gene matches. Germline values: CDR1 SNHLY, CDR2 FYNNEI. The CDR3 DNA follows: TGTGCCAGCAGTGATAGGACAGGGGGTAATTCACCCCTCCACTTT. Translating gives CASSDRTGGNSPLHF.

The genes are TRBV28 and TRBJ2-5; possible D gene TRBD1, 5 bases. The CDR3 extends over 15 amino acids. V lost 2 bases, J lost 6 bases, and 16 bases lay in between. Germline CDR1 and CDR2: MDHEN and SYDVKM. The CDR3 DNA sequence: TGTGCCAGCAGTTTAAAGTCGGCAGGGTCGCAGACCCAGTACTTC. Protein product: CASSLKSAGSQTQYF.

The rearrangement joins TRBV5-1 to TRBJ2-7; D not resolved. V lost 0 bases to trimming and J lost 6 bases, with 13 bases between them. CDR3 length equals 14 residues. Germline V lookup: CDR1 SGHRS, CDR2 YFSETQ. As DNA, the CDR3 is TGCGCCAGCAGCTTGGCCCCTTCTAGGAGCGAGCAGTACTTC. Protein: CASSLAPSRSEQYF.

J is TRBJ1-1 and V is TRBV7-8; 7 bases are shared with TRBD1. Trimming took 5 bases from V and 5 from J; bases not matched to a gene: 11. Germline lookup yields CDR1 SGHVS and CDR2 FQNEAQ. The length of the CDR3 is 15 residues. CDR3 coding DNA: TGTGCCAGCAGCGGCCGAATCAGGGGGGAGACTGAAGCTTTCTTT. It codes for CASSGRIRGETEAFF.

This chain links TRBV5-5 with TRBJ1-1; a weak D match, TRBD1 (5 bases). This CDR3 contains 16 residues. The V end was cut by 4 bases, the J end by 3 bases, with 19 bases between. CDR1 is SGHKS and CDR2 is YYEKEE in the germline V gene (reference sequence). CDR3 bases: TGTGCCAGCAGCCCAACAACTCGGCCGGGGGACACTGAAGCTTTCTTT. The encoded protein is CASSPTTRPGDTEAFF.